This entry concerns a single T cell receptor (beta chain). Its antigen is not known. The data were produced by immunoSEQ multiplex PCR, yet TCRdb's version contains in-frame clones alone and is incomplete. There are over 45,000 clones in the sample; around 76% occur only once, and over 3% lies in the top ten. The sample is drawn from a study of pediatric ulcerative colitis. During colonoscopy, one to two rectal pinch biopsies were collected. Germline lookup yields CDR1 LGHNA and CDR2 YNFKEQ. Trimming cost V 0 bases and J 6 bases; bases outside gene matches: 4. CDR3 length: 15 amino acids. Broader study findings: Blood-derived T cells may be present in rectal pinch biopsies.

The sequence was collected from a girl aged 5-17 years with moderate ulcerative colitis. The chain combines TRBV4-2 with TRBJ2-7, with 11 bases matching TRBD2. Sequenced: gut tissue. CDR3 region: CASSQDTSGSSEQYF. CDR3 in DNA: TGTGCCAGCAGCCAAGATACTAGCGGGAGCTCCGAGCAGTACTTC.